This T cell receptor beta chain originates from a study of shared T cell receptors in the human thymus (dated by TCRdb to the early 2020s). For the study in its entirety: The study examined how the human thymus generates shared, self-reactive T-cell receptor alpha chains.

In regard to this clone: No antigen is known for it. No base qualities exist here, and no much larger clone lies one base off it.

The library relied on the immunoSEQ multiplex PCR assay. In its TCRdb copy, this immuneACCESS table keeps in-frame sequences only and misses some clones. Where compared with another copy, unresolved V genes explain less than half of these, and the others have no known cause. The sample table contains some 700,000 clones; only one count was recorded for 70% to 90% of them. The leading ten clones occupy roughly 0.01% of the sample. These data were likewise used in another study, on human thymus T cells. Per the second study: Donors were immunologically healthy infants undergoing open corrective cardiac surgery for congenital heart defects in Finland. The thymus tissue came from surgical resects taken out during corrective cardiac surgery. V and J gene segment usage appeared biased in both thymic and peripheral blood repertoires. Highly overlapping thymic TCR repertoires among unrelated individuals were reported in the related research. The study described the TCR alpha and beta repertoires in roughly 8 infant thymus samples and a few matching peripheral blood samples. The infant donors were about 6 to 244 days old, and the cohort included several males and two females. Thymocytes were mechanically released from the tissue and were stored as pellets of 10-30 million cells at -70 degrees C. A QIAsymphony instrument was used to extract genomic DNA from frozen cell pellets. The immunoSEQ multiplex PCR assay was used to amplify the TCRB and TCRAD loci from a standardized amount of quality-controlled genomic DNA. Amplicons spanned the V(D)J region at a length sufficient to cover the CDR3 and identify V and J genes. Through the commercial immunoSEQ service, the amplicons were sequenced on an Illumina platform. Corrections for primer bias and sequencing errors followed previously described methods, while TCRAD and TCRB definitions were based on the IMGT database. The repertoires were analysed using immunoSEQ Analyzer 3.0 and VDJTools for basic statistics, V/J segment usage, diversity estimates, rarefaction and pairwise overlap. Diversity was estimated using the Chao1, ChaoE, Efron-Thisted, Shannon and inverse Simpson indices, and was also estimated on datasets down-sampled to the size of the smallest sample. Repertoire overlap used strict matching of CDR3 nucleotide sequence, V gene and J gene, with Jaccard-based multidimensional scaling clustering. On average, thymus samples gave 750,000 to 1,000,000 unique TCRB clonotypes, whereas blood samples gave 75,000 to 85,000.

The TCR was taken from a girl younger than two with a congenital heart defect. Donor details come from another sample of the same person, matched by shared clones. Sequencing input: thymocytes.

CDR3 reads: CASSSVDRVEYEQYF. The bases are TGCGCCAGCAGCTCCGTGGACAGGGTTGAGTACGAGCAGTACTTC. The chain joins TRBV5-1 to TRBJ2-7; a stretch of 8 junction bases matches TRBD1. CDR1 SGHRS and CDR2 YFSETQ are derived from the germline V gene. The CDR3 covers 15 residues, taking in both the cysteine and the phenylalanine. The kept DNA is CDR3 alone, 45 bases in frame from the first base. Trimming accounts for 3 bases at V and 4 bases at J, while the number of junction bases matched to no gene is 9.